This T cell receptor (beta chain) originates from a study of pediatric ulcerative colitis. General study findings and limits: Two rectal CDR3 clonotypes occurred in all ulcerative colitis patients.

With respect to this clone: Antigen specificity is unknown.

Trimming shortened V by 6 bases and J by 6 bases, and 12 bases separated the two germline ends. The germline V gene has CDR1 SNHLY and CDR2 FYNNEI. This CDR3 spans 13 amino acids. The data were produced by immunoSEQ multiplex PCR, yet TCRdb's version contains in-frame clones alone and is incomplete. This table holds about 36,000 clones, 70% to 90% found once. The source is a girl aged 5 to 17 with moderate ulcerative colitis. The chain joins TRBV2 to TRBJ2-4; D is unclear. Source material: blood. CDR3 region: CASSLGQVNIQYF. DNA of the CDR3: TGTGCCAGCAGCCTCGGGCAGGTAAACATTCAGTACTTC.